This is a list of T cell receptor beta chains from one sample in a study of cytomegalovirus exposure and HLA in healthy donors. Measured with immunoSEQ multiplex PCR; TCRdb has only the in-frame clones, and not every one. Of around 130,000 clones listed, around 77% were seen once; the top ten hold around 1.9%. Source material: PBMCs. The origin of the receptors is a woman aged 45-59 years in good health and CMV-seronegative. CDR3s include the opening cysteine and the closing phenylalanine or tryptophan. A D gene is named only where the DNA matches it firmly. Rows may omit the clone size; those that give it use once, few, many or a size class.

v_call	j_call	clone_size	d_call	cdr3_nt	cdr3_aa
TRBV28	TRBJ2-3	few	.	TGTGCCAGCAGTTATGTAAGGGGGCGGGGAGATACGCAGTATTTT	CASSYVRGRGDTQYF
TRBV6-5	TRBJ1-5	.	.	TGTGCCAGCAGTTCCGGGACAAACAATCAGCCCCAGCATTTT	CASSSGTNNQPQHF
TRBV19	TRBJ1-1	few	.	TGTGCCAGTAGTATCCTAAACACTGAAGCTTTCTTT	CASSILNTEAFF
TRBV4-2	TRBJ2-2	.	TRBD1	TGTGCCAGCAGCCAAGGGGAAGACAGGGGGAACACCGGGGAGCTGTTTTTT	CASSQGEDRGNTGELFF
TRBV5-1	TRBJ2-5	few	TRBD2	TGCGCCAGCAGGTTTTCCGGGACTAGCGGGAGGGGAGGGCCGGTGGAGACCCAGTACTTC	CASRFSGTSGRGGPVETQYF
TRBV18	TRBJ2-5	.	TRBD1	TGTGCCAGCTCACCCCCGATTAGACAGGGACCACAAGAGACCCAGTACTTC	CASSPPIRQGPQETQYF
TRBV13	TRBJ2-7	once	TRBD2	TGTGCCAGCAGCTTTGGAGCGGGAGGGCCTGAAGAGCAGTACTTC	CASSFGAGGPEEQYF
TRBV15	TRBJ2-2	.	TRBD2	TGTGCCACCAGCAGAGATTCTTTGGGGGGGGACACCGGGGAGCTGTTTTTT	CATSRDSLGGDTGELFF
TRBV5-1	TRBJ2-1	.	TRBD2	TGCGCCAGCAGCCTCAGCGGGAGGGCCTACAATGAGCAGTTCTTC	CASSLSGRAYNEQFF
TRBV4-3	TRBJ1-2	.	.	TGCGCCAGCAGCCAAGATGCGGGAGACTATGGCTACACCTTC	CASSQDAGDYGYTF
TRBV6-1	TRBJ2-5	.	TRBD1	TGTGCCAGCAGTGACTCGACAGGGGGCGTTGAGACCCAGTACTTC	CASSDSTGGVETQYF
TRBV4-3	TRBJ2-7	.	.	TGCGCCAGCAGCACGACAGTTTCCTACGAGCAGTACTTC	CASSTTVSYEQYF
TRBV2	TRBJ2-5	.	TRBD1	TGTGCCAGCAGTGAGATGGGACAGGGTCTGCAAGAGACCCAGTACTTC	CASSEMGQGLQETQYF
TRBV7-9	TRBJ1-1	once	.	TGTGCCAGCAGCTTAGCGGGGTTAACGGGAACTGAAGCTTTCTTT	CASSLAGLTGTEAFF
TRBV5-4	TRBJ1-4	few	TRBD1	TGTGCCAGCAGCTTGGGACAGGGGGAAGTAGGAACTAATGAAAAACTGTTTTTT	CASSLGQGEVGTNEKLFF
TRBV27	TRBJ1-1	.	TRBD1	TGTGCCAGCAGGCCAACAGGGGGCGCATCCGAAGCTTTCTTT	CASRPTGGASEAFF
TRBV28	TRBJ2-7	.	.	TGTGCCAGCAGTTTAACTGACAGAATTTACGAGCAGTACTTC	CASSLTDRIYEQYF
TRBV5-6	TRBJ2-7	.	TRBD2	TGTGCCAGCAGCCTAGGACTAGCGGGCGCATCCTACGAGCAGTACTTC	CASSLGLAGASYEQYF
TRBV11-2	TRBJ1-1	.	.	TGTGCCAGCAGCTTAGGAGGAGACACTGAAGCTTTCTTT	CASSLGGDTEAFF
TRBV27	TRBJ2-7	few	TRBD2	TGTGCCAGCAGTTTAGAGCGGGAGGGGGTCTACGAGCAGTACTTC	CASSLEREGVYEQYF
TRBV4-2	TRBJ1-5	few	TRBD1	TGTGCCAGCAGCCAAGATCCTGGAGGGGGCCTTCAGCCCCAGCATTTT	CASSQDPGGGLQPQHF
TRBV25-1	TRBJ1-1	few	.	TGTGCCAGCAGTGAAACAGGGTTTACGACTGAAGCTTTCTTT	CASSETGFTTEAFF